This entry describes one TCR beta chain. Its antigen is not known. A read error may be the cause here, since a much bigger clone is one base away. Preparation of the TCRbeta library was carried out with unique molecular identifiers. TCRdb re-called the PCR reads with MiXCR, one entry per CDR3 protein. Of hundreds of thousands of distinct CDR3 sequences listed, about an eighth were seen once; the top ten hold 0.79%. This record comes from a study of T-cell reconstitution after alpha-beta-depleted transplantation in children. Deletions cut 8 bases from V and 7 bases from J, with 14 bases between. The CDR3 is 12 residues long. Study observations and caveats: One year after transplant, T-cell counts and diversity came mostly from newly produced T cells. Surviving recipient T cells and thymic progenitors accounted for the high day-60 TCRbeta diversity observed in some patients. The origin of alpha-beta T cells about two months after transplant was reportedly several hundred expanded graft clones.

The sample in question was PBMCs, obtained before TCRalphabeta/CD19-depleted stem cell transplant. This chain joins TRBV12-3 or TRBV12-4 and TRBJ1-1; no reliable D call. This receptor was identified in a girl aged 2 to 9 with congenital amegakaryocytic thrombocytopenia, due to receive a stem cell transplant. The chain's CDR3 is CASFSSPNEAFF. DNA for the CDR3: TGTGCCAGCTTTTCGTCCCCGAATGAAGCTTTCTTT.